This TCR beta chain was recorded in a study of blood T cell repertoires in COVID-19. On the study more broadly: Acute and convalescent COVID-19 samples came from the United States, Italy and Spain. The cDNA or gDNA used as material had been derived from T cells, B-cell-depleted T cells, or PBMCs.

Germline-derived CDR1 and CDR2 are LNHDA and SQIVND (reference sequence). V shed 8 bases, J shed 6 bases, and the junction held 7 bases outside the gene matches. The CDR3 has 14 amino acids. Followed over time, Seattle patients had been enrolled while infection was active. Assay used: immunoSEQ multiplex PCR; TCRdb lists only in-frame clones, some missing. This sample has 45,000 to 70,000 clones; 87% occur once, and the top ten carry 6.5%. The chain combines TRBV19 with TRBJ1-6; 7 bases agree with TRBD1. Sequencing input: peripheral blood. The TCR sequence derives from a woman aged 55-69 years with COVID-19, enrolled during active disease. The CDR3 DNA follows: TGTGCCAGTCGGTGGGACAGTCCTAATTCACCCCTCCACTTT. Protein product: CASRWDSPNSPLHF.